A single sample is the source of the 4 T cell receptor beta chains below, sequenced in a study of blood T cell repertoires in COVID-19. The data were produced by immunoSEQ multiplex PCR, yet TCRdb's version contains in-frame clones alone and is incomplete. The sample contains about 490,000 clones, around 85% of which appear only once. Sequenced sample: peripheral blood. Receptor source: a human donor in a cohort sampled during active COVID-19.

The chain couples TRBV11-3 to TRBJ2-3; 9 bases agree with TRBD1. Germline CDR1 and CDR2: SGHNT and YENEEA. After removal of 1 base from V and 3 bases from J, the junction contained 2 bases not matched to a gene. The CDR3 runs to 15 residues. Written as DNA, the CDR3 is TGTGCCAGCAGCTTAGGACAGGGGGAAACAGATACGCAGTATTTT. It yields the protein CASSLGQGETDTQYF.

V gene TRBV4-1 combines with J gene TRBJ1-5; TRBD1 aligns across 9 bases. V dropped 0 bases and J dropped 0; count of bases not matched to a gene: 3. The CDR3 has 17 amino acids. Germline V CDR1 and CDR2: MGHRA, YSYEKL. The CDR3 DNA is TGCGCCAGCAGCCAAGATGGGACAGGGTATAGCAATCAGCCCCAGCATTTT. Translated, it gives CASSQDGTGYSNQPQHF.

V and J are TRBV9 and TRBJ2-7; 8 bases align to TRBD1. There are 16 residues in the CDR3. Germline CDR1 SGDLS, CDR2 YYNGEE. Unmatched junction bases numbered 8, after V lost 3 bases and J lost 0 bases. CDR3 residues: CASSGKQGVISYEQYF. In DNA, the CDR3 is TGTGCCAGCAGCGGGAAACAGGGGGTAATCTCCTACGAGCAGTACTTC.

DNA for the CDR3: TGTGCCAGCAGTCTCGACAGGAACTACGAGCAGTACTTC. Protein: CASSLDRNYEQYF. The chain joins TRBV2 to TRBJ2-7, with D possibly matching TRBD1 (6 bases). V was trimmed by 5 bases and J by 3 bases, leaving 11 bases between them. Germline V gene sequence: CDR1 SNHLY, CDR2 FYNNEI. CDR3 length equals 13 residues.